This T cell receptor beta chain was identified in a study of blood T cell repertoires in COVID-19. On the study more broadly: From the United States, Italy and Spain came samples of acute and convalescent COVID-19.

Some clones are missing from TCRdb's copy, which holds only in-frame ones; the method was immunoSEQ multiplex PCR. The sample includes around 180,000 clones, 86% of them seen just once. Participants' own reports of clinical history determined their cohort assignment. This receptor was taken from a woman aged 30 to 39 who had recovered from COVID-19. Sequenced input: PBMCs or T cells enriched from blood (not recorded which).

CDR3 nucleotides: TGTGCCAGCAGCCCCGGGACTAGCGCCGCCTACGAGCAGTACTTC. Translating gives CASSPGTSAAYEQYF. This chain uses TRBV11-2 with TRBJ2-7, with 10 bases lining up with TRBD2. The J segment lost 2 bases and the V segment lost 5 bases, leaving 6 bases of the junction unmatched. The CDR3 consists of 15 residues. Germline CDR1 SGHAT, CDR2 FQNNGV.